This TCR beta chain was retrieved from a study of blood T cell repertoires in COVID-19. About the research overall: T cells, B-cell-depleted T cells, or PBMCs provided the cDNA or gDNA that served as material.

In the authors' methods: Nucleated cell number was recorded as an estimate derived from reference gene primer amplification. The assay was immunoSEQ multiplex PCR, and TCRdb's table has in-frame clones only and misses some. V and J calls and clone size come straight from that table; D and trimming were deduced from the DNA. This sample carries some 130,000 clones, 70% to 85% of them seen once, and the ten largest clones take approximately 3.5%. The germline CDR1 and CDR2 sequences are LGHNA and YSLEER. V lost 3 bases and J lost 4; bases outside the gene matches: 4. The CDR3 covers 15 residues. The sample was peripheral blood. The rearrangement uses TRBV4-3 and TRBJ1-2; 11 bases line up with TRBD1. This TCR was sampled from a man between 60 and 75 years old with acute or convalescent COVID-19. The CDR3, as DNA: TGCGCCAGCAGCCAGGACAGGGGGCGCATCTATGGCTACACCTTC. Residues: CASSQDRGRIYGYTF.